Given below is one T cell receptor beta chain in context. This clonotype was detected many times. Its antigen is still unknown. Base qualities were left out, and no much larger clone turns up one base away. Trimming costs V 5 bases and J 3 bases, and their ends lie 13 bases apart. There are 14 amino acids in the CDR3, from cysteine to phenylalanine inclusive. Here the CDR3 DNA is all that survives: 42 bases in frame from base 1. Per the germline V gene (reference sequence), MNHEY is the CDR1 and SMNVEV is the CDR2. The TCR beta CDR3 regions were amplified from RNA transcripts. For the first round of RT-PCR on the TCR CDR3, the HTBI primer set was used together with the Qiagen OneStep RT-PCR kit. The libraries were constructed in a second round of multiplex PCR and then size-selected and purified. Sequencing of the libraries was done on an Illumina HiSeq2000 using paired-end 100 bp reads. As for how the authors treated the data: SOAPnuke was used to process the raw data, removing reads that contained adapters or uncalled bases, had a mean Phred below 15, or lacked an exact match to the constant primer or identifier. High-quality paired reads were merged using COPE v1.2.5, and each unique nucleotide sequence was defined as a clonotype. MiTCR v1.1 was used to align the clonotypes against IMGT TRBV, TRBD and TRBJ reference segments. The analysis was restricted to V-J combinations with a frequency above 0.0001, which together covered roughly 99% of the repertoires. The TCS score was defined as the ratio of F50 (clonal expansion) to E x V (chaos), calculated using BLOSUM62-based TCRdist between CDR3 peptides within each V-J. Welch's t-statistics and random forest reduced roughly 540 V-J features to 10 to 15, which were used in a naive Bayes classifier (R e1071). Starting from the raw public reads, TCRdb applied fastp trimming at Q25, assembled clones with MiXCR and retained in-frame beta chains. Entries are consolidated by CDR3 protein sequence, retaining the most common genes and DNA. The V and J calls and clone size are TCRdb's, not the authors'. Recorded for this sample are approximately 600,000 distinct CDR3 sequences; about 14% of them occurred a single time. The ten top clones hold roughly 7% of the sample.

The data derive from a study of T cells in Graves' hyperthyroidism and ophthalmopathy (dated by TCRdb to 2018 to 2020). With regard to the full study: Peripheral blood was sampled at the time of initial diagnosis, prior to any treatment. To identify distinguishing TCR V-J signatures, a discovery cohort of about 95 patients was used, comprising under 45 with Graves' ophthalmopathy and 57 with stable Graves' hyperthyroidism. An independent validation cohort of around 19 hyperthyroidism patients and 17 patients who later progressed to ophthalmopathy tested prospective prediction of ophthalmopathy. The approximately 98 discovery patients were randomly divided into training and test sets at a 7:3 ratio. In addition, the study compared T-cell repertoires in thyroid tissue and in blood from about 6 Graves' hyperthyroidism patients. Following sampling, methimazole starting at 30 mg daily was given to hyperthyroidism patients, and high-dose intravenous methylprednisolone was given to ophthalmopathy patients. The paper describes TCR Vbeta CDR3 sequencing of about 140 peripheral blood samples, made up of fewer than 50 ophthalmopathy patients, roughly 75 hyperthyroidism patients and approximately 17 progressor patients.

Here is what the overall study found, with its caveats: Ophthalmopathy was separated from stable hyperthyroidism by a 13 V-J signature model, with 85% to 90% sensitivity and roughly 84% specificity obtained in cross-validation and 80%/75% obtained in testing. No statistical method was used to set the sample size in advance, and investigators knew the group allocation. In validation, progression to ophthalmopathy was predicted by the model with 70.59% sensitivity and 72.22% specificity, a median of about 6 months before onset. Blood samples also contained most of the expanded thyroid clonotypes (frequency above 0.001), which suggests that blood repertoires may reflect thyroid immune responses.

Ophthalmopathy patients had moderately to severely active disease, with a Clinical Activity Score of 3 or more, a NOSPECS grade of 4 or more, and a disease duration of less than 3 months. Any patient with an uncontrolled infection, another autoimmune disease, pregnancy or lactation was excluded. Clinical symptoms, serum thyroxine and TRAb, thyroid ultrasound, and orbital computed tomography formed the basis for the diagnoses. Ficoll-Paque density gradient centrifugation was used to isolate PBMCs from 10 ml of fresh peripheral blood. Trizol reagent was used to extract total RNA, and RNA quality was then checked on an Agilent 2100 Bioanalyzer.

The sequence joins TRBV27 to TRBJ1-1; the D gene is unclear. The sequenced sample consisted of blood. The receptor comes from a woman aged 18-29 years with Graves' ophthalmopathy. Read as DNA, the sequence is TGTGCCAGCAGTCCCAGACGGGCAGACACTGAAGCTTTCTTT. Translated, this gives CASSPRRADTEAFF.